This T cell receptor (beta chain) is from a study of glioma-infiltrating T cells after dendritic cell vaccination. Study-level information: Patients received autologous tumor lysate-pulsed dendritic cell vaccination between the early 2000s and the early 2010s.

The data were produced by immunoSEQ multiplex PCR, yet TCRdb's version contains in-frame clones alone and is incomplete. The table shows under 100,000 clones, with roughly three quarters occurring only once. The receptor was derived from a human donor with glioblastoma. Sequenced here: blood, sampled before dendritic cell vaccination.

The CDR3 here is CASSPVQGGRTEAFF. The CDR3 DNA reads as TGTGCCAGCAGCCCGGTACAGGGGGGTCGGACTGAAGCTTTCTTT. The chain links TRBV5-4 to TRBJ1-1, with 8 bases that match TRBD1. CDR1 is SGHNT, CDR2 YYREEE, per germline (reference sequence). The CDR3 has 15 residues. Germline trimming cut 4 bases from V and 5 bases from J; bases unmatched to any gene: 10.